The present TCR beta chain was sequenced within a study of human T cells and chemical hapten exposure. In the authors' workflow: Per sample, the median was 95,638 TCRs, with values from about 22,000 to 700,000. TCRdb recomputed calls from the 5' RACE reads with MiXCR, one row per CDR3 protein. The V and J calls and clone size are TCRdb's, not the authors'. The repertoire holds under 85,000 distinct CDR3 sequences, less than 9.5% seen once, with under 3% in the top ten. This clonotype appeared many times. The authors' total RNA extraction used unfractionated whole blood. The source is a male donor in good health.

The CDR3 loop reads CASSPDWTYNEQFF. The CDR3 nucleotides are TGTGCCAGCAGCCCCGACTGGACCTACAATGAGCAGTTCTTC. The chain carries TRBV7-2 and TRBJ2-1, with D hard to call. CDR3 size: 14 residues. Germline values: CDR1 SGHTA, CDR2 FQGNSA. V lost 5 bases, J lost 2 bases, and 10 bases lay in between. Together with reference TRBV7-2 and TRBJ2-1, the CDR3 gives the full variable domain: GAGVSQSPSNKVTEKGKDVELRCDPISGHTALYWYRQSLGQGLEFLIYFQGNSAPDKSGLPSDRFSAERTGGSVSTLTIQRTQQEDSAVYLCASSPDWTYNEQFFGPGTRLTVL.